The next 13 T cell receptor beta chains were all read from a single sample in a study of T-cell reconstitution after alpha-beta-depleted transplantation in children. A TCRbeta library incorporating unique molecular identifiers was prepared. TCRdb re-called the PCR reads with MiXCR, one entry per CDR3 protein. The table records almost 500,000 distinct CDR3 sequences, 10% of them present only once. Source: PBMCs, taken before TCRalphabeta/CD19-depleted stem cell transplant. The receptor source for this set is a child aged 2-15 years with inherited bone marrow failure, due to receive a stem cell transplant.

This clonotype was counted ten times or more. The chain is built from TRBV7-2 and TRBJ2-7, with TRBD2 identical over 11 bases. Germline CDR1 SGHTA, CDR2 FQGNSA. Losses at the gene ends were 5 bases for V and 3 bases for J; bases not matched to a gene: 0. The CDR3 is made up of 13 amino acids. Here the CDR3 DNA reads TGTGCCAGCAGCGGGACTAGCGGCTACGAGCAGTACTTC. This codes for CASSGTSGYEQYF.

This clonotype was recorded at least ten times. The V gene is TRBV12-3 or TRBV12-4, the J gene TRBJ2-6; D not resolved. Between the trimmed V and J ends, which lost 3 bases and 0 bases, there was a span of 6 bases. This CDR3 is built from 15 residues. CDR3 bases: TGTGCCAGCAGTTTGGTTGGCTCTGGGGCCAACGTCCTGACTTTC. This codes for CASSLVGSGANVLTF.

This clonotype was seen many times. The V and J genes are TRBV7-2 and TRBJ2-1, with 7 bases that match TRBD2. CDR1 and CDR2 from the germline V gene are SGHTA and FQGNSA. V dropped 1 base and J dropped 6; count of bases not matched to a gene: 3. The CDR3 contains 14 residues. The CDR3 loop reads CASSLVGGSNEQFF. In DNA, the CDR3 is TGTGCCAGCAGCTTAGTTGGCGGGAGCAATGAGCAGTTCTTC.

The CDR3 region has the DNA TGTGCCAGCAGCTCAGAGTGGGGGCCCTTGATCACTGAAGCTTTCTTT. Its protein product is CASSSEWGPLITEAFF. The V call is TRBV7-9, the J call TRBJ1-1; tentatively, D is TRBD1 (6 bases). V was trimmed by 4 bases and J by 4 bases, leaving 19 bases between them. This CDR3 has 16 amino acids. Germline CDR1 and CDR2: SEHNR and FQNEAQ (reference sequence).

On this clonotype: This sequence may be a read error, since a much larger clone differs from it by one base. The chain carries TRBV10-3 and TRBJ2-1; 8 bases match TRBD2. The CDR3 runs 18 residues. Germline CDR1 is ENHRY and CDR2 is SYGVKD. After removal of 6 bases from V and 0 bases from J, the junction contained 13 bases not matched to a gene. The CDR3 DNA sequence: TGTGCCATCAGCCCCGGGCTAGCGGGCCCGAGCTCCTACAATGAGCAGTTCTTC. The encoded protein is CAISPGLAGPSSYNEQFF.

The rearrangement links TRBV19 to TRBJ2-1; 7 bases align to TRBD1. The junction had 9 bases not matched to a gene; V was cut back by 8 bases and J by 5 bases. Germline values: CDR1 LNHDA, CDR2 SQIVND (reference sequence). The CDR3 is made up of 14 amino acids. CDR3 in DNA: TGTGCCAGTCAGAACAGGGGTCGCAACAATGAGCAGTTCTTC. The encoded protein is CASQNRGRNNEQFF.

The V and J genes are TRBV6-1 and TRBJ1-2; unclear D gene. The CDR3 length is 15 residues. Deletions cut 4 bases from V and 4 bases from J, with 16 bases between. Germline V gene lookup returns CDR1 MNHNS and CDR2 SASEGT. The CDR3 reads CASSAYLGGVYGYTF. DNA of the CDR3: TGTGCCAGCAGTGCCTACTTGGGCGGAGTCTATGGCTACACCTTC.

This clonotype was found a few times. This rearrangement joins TRBV28 to TRBJ2-1; TRBD2 matches 8 bases. The CDR3 contains 19 residues. Germline loops: CDR1 MDHEN, CDR2 SYDVKM. V shed 5 bases, J shed 0 bases, and the junction held 15 bases outside the gene matches. The CDR3: CASSPPGGRLLSSYNEQFF. The CDR3 DNA reads TGTGCCAGCAGTCCCCCGGGGGGGCGACTATTAAGCTCCTACAATGAGCAGTTCTTC.

This clonotype has a count of ten or more. The rearrangement uses TRBV29-1 and TRBJ2-1; perhaps TRBD2 as D (5 bases). V dropped 4 bases and J dropped 0 bases, with 13 bases sitting between them. CDR1 is SQVTM, CDR2 ANQGSEA, per germline. CDR3 length: 15 residues. The CDR3 region is CSVGGSEASYNEQFF. The DNA for the CDR3 is TGCAGCGTTGGAGGGAGCGAGGCCTCCTACAATGAGCAGTTCTTC.

This clonotype occurred a few times. This chain joins TRBV25-1 and TRBJ1-3; D is uncertain. Trimming took off 2 bases at V and 0 bases at J, with 5 bases between the two ends. CDR1 MGHDK and CDR2 SYGVNS come from the germline V gene. This CDR3 region has 14 residues. CDR3 DNA sequence: TGTGCCAGCAGTGAAATGGGCTCTGGAAACACCATATATTTT. Its protein is CASSEMGSGNTIYF.

This clonotype appeared many times. This rearrangement joins TRBV28 to TRBJ2-2; 9 bases align to TRBD2. CDR1 MDHEN and CDR2 SYDVKM come from the germline V gene. Trimming cost V 2 bases and J 4 bases; bases outside gene matches: 14. The CDR3 has 19 residues. The CDR3 loop reads CASSLPGLASGIGTGELFF. As DNA, the CDR3 is TGTGCCAGCAGTTTACCAGGACTGGCTAGCGGGATAGGCACCGGGGAGCTGTTTTTT.

This clonotype was recorded at least ten times. The rearrangement joins TRBV4-1 to TRBJ1-6, with 7 nucleotides matching TRBD1. With V trimmed by 4 bases and J by 8 bases, 5 bases remained unmatched. This CDR3 is built from 14 residues. Germline V gene data show CDR1 as MGHRA and CDR2 as YSYEKL. The chain's CDR3 is CASSPTGLDSPLHF. CDR3 nucleotides: TGCGCCAGCAGCCCGACAGGGCTGGATTCACCCCTCCACTTT.

This clonotype appeared many times. The rearrangement uses TRBV4-1 and TRBJ2-4; 7 nucleotides agree with TRBD1. J gave up 0 bases and V 2 bases, and 7 bases lay outside the gene matches. CDR1 MGHRA and CDR2 YSYEKL come from the germline V gene. The CDR3 length is 17 residues. CDR3 sequence: CASSQRDSSLAKNIQYF. The CDR3 DNA follows: TGCGCCAGCAGCCAAAGGGACAGTTCTTTAGCCAAAAACATTCAGTACTTC.